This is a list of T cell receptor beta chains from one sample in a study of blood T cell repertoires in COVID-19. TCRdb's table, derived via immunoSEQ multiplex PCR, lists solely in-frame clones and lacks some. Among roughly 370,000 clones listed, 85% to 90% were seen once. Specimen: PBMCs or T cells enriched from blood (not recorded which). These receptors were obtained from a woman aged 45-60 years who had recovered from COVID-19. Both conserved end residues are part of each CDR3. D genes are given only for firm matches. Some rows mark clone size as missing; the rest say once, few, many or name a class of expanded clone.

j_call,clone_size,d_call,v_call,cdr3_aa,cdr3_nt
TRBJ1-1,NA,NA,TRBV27,CASSSARGLNTEAFF,TGTGCCAGCAGTTCAGCCAGGGGCCTGAACACTGAAGCTTTCTTT
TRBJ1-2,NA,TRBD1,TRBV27,CASSLNRGYGYTF,TGTGCCAGCAGTTTAAACAGGGGTTATGGCTACACCTTC
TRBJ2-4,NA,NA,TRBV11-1,CASSQDRGLAKNIQYF,TGTGCCAGCAGCCAAGACCGAGGTCTAGCCAAAAACATTCAGTACTTC
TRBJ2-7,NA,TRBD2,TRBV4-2,CASSAKGGARAYEQYF,TGTGCCAGCAGCGCCAAGGGAGGGGCGCGGGCCTACGAGCAGTACTTC
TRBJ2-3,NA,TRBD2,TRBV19,CASSIDLAGAADTQYF,TGTGCCAGTAGTATAGATCTAGCGGGGGCCGCAGATACGCAGTATTTT
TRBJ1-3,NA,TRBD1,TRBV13,CASYTGQGGNLSGNTIYF,TGTGCCAGCTATACGGGACAGGGGGGAAACCTGTCTGGAAACACCATATATTTT
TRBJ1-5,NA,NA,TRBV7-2,CASSLGPSGANQPQHF,TGTGCCAGCAGCCTGGGACCGTCAGGGGCAAATCAGCCCCAGCATTTT
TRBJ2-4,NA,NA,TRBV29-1,CSVEAGDHIQYF,TGCAGCGTTGAAGCGGGGGACCACATTCAGTACTTC
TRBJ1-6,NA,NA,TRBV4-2,CASSQGGTYNSPLHF,TGTGCCAGCAGCCAAGGGGGCACATATAATTCACCCCTCCACTTT
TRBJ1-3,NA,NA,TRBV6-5,CASSRGLSSGNTIYF,TGTGCCAGCAGTCGAGGACTGAGCTCTGGAAACACCATATATTTT
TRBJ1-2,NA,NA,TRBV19,CASSIVGNHGYTF,TGTGCCAGTAGTATAGTCGGTAACCATGGCTACACCTTC
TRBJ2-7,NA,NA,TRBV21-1,CASSKGGRGLTYEQYF,TGTGCCAGCAGCAAAGGGGGCAGGGGATTAACCTACGAGCAGTACTTC
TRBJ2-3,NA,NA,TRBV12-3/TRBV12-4,CASNRDTQYF,TGTGCCAGCAATCGGGATACGCAGTATTTT
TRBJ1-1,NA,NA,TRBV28,CASSLGWESEAFF,TGTGCCAGCAGTTTGGGGTGGGAGTCTGAAGCTTTCTTT
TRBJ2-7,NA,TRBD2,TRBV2,CASRGQPAGGLYEQYF,TGTGCCAGCAGGGGACAACCGGCGGGGGGCCTCTACGAGCAGTACTTC
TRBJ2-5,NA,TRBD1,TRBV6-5,CASRRSGQGGETQYF,TGTGCCAGCAGACGCTCGGGACAGGGAGGAGAGACCCAGTACTTC
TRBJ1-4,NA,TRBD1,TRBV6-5,CASSGSGTGDEKLFF,TGTGCCAGCAGCGGCTCCGGGACAGGGGATGAAAAACTGTTTTTT
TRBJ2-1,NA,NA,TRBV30,CAWSELTRGGVYEQFF,TGTGCCTGGAGTGAACTCACCCGAGGGGGGGTGTATGAGCAGTTCTTC
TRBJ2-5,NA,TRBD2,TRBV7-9,CASRKTSGQETQYF,TGTGCCAGCAGAAAGACTAGCGGGCAAGAGACCCAGTACTTC
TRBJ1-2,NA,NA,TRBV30,CAWSPRYGYTF,TGTGCCTGGAGTCCTAGGTATGGCTACACCTTC
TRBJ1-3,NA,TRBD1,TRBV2,CASSEDRQGANTIYF,TGTGCCAGCAGTGAGGATCGGCAGGGGGCGAACACCATATATTTT
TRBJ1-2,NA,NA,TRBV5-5,CASSLAGEGGQGYTF,TGTGCCAGCAGCTTGGCGGGAGAAGGAGGTCAGGGCTACACCTTC
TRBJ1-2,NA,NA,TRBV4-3,CASSQDTGFNYGYTF,TGCGCCAGCAGCCAAGATACAGGTTTTAACTATGGCTACACCTTC
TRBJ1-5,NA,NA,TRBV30,CAWSHSGGQPQHF,TGTGCCTGGAGTCACTCCGGAGGTCAGCCCCAGCATTTT
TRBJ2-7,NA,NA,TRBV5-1,CASSLRPGDTYEQYF,TGCGCCAGCAGCTTGAGGCCAGGGGATACCTACGAGCAGTACTTC
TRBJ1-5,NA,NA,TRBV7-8,CASSFNPREPQHF,TGTGCCAGCAGCTTTAACCCCCGGGAGCCCCAGCATTTT
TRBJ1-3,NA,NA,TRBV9,CASSVASSSGNTIYF,TGTGCCAGCAGCGTAGCGTCCAGCTCTGGAAACACCATATATTTT
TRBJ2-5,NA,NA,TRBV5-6,CASSRRDGSVSLYQETQYF,TGTGCCAGCAGCCGGCGGGATGGTAGCGTTTCCTTGTACCAAGAGACCCAGTACTTC
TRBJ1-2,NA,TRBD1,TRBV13,CASSDRVGGYGYTF,TGTGCCAGCAGCGACAGGGTTGGGGGTTATGGCTACACCTTC
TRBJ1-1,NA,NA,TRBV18,CASSPTREVGNTEAFF,TGTGCCAGCTCCCCGACCAGGGAAGTCGGGAACACTGAAGCTTTCTTT
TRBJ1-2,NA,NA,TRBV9,CASSGQPGGIYGYTF,TGTGCCAGCAGCGGGCAGCCCGGCGGAATTTATGGCTACACCTTC
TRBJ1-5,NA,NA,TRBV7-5,CASRQGEVQPQHF,TGTGCCAGTCGACAGGGGGAGGTACAGCCCCAGCATTTT
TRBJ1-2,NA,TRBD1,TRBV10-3,CAITPDRGHGYTF,TGTGCCATCACCCCGGACAGGGGGCATGGCTACACCTTC
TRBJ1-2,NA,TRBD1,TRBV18,CASSPIRTGQDGYTF,TGTGCCAGCTCACCAATCCGCACGGGACAGGATGGCTACACCTTC
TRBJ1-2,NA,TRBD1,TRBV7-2,CASSLTGGAGEGYTF,TGTGCCAGCAGCTTGACAGGGGGCGCGGGGGAAGGCTACACCTTC
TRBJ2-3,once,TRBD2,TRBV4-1,CASSQAGAGGPTADTQYF,TGCGCCAGCAGCCAAGCCGGGGCGGGGGGCCCAACGGCAGATACGCAGTATTTT
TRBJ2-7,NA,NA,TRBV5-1,CASSRQGGGDEQYF,TGCGCCAGCAGCCGCCAGGGGGGCGGCGACGAGCAGTACTTC
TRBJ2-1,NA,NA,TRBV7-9,CASSLVQVLYNEQFF,TGTGCCAGCAGCTTAGTACAGGTTCTCTACAATGAGCAGTTCTTC
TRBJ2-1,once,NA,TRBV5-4,CASSPPGSSAQFF,TGTGCCAGCAGCCCACCGGGGTCCTCTGCCCAGTTCTTC
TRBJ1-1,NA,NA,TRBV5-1,CASSLEIGGTEAFF,TGCGCCAGCAGCCTTGAAATCGGGGGCACTGAAGCTTTCTTT
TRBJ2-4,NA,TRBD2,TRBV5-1,CASSLAVGGIAKNIQYF,TGCGCCAGCAGCTTGGCCGTCGGGGGGATAGCCAAAAACATTCAGTACTTC
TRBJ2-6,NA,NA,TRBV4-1,CASSGGAGANVLTF,TGCGCCAGCAGTGGGGGGGCAGGGGCCAACGTCCTGACTTTC
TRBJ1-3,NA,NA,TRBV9,CASSMGLSGNTIYF,TGTGCCAGCAGCATGGGACTCTCAGGAAACACCATATATTTT
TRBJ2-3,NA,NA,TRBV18,CASSIQAGSDTQYF,TGTGCCAGCTCCATACAGGCCGGATCGGATACGCAGTATTTT
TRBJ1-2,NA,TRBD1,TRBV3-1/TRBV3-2,CASSIDQGVHGYTF,TGTGCCAGCAGCATAGATCAGGGGGTTCATGGCTACACCTTC
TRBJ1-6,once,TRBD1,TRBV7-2,CASSPRVDRAGSPLHF,TGTGCCAGCAGCCCTCGGGTGGACAGGGCGGGTTCACCCCTCCACTTT